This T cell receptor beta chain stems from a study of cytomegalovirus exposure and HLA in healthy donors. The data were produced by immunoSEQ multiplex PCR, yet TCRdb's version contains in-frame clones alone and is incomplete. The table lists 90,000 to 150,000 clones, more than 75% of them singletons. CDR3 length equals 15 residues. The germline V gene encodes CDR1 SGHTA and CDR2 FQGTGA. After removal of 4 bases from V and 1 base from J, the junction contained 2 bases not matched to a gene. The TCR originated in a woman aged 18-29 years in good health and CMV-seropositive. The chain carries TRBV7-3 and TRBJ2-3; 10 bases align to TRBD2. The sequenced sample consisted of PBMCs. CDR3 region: CASSYSGGRTDTQYF. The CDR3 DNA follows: TGTGCCAGCAGCTATAGCGGGGGGCGCACAGATACGCAGTATTTT.